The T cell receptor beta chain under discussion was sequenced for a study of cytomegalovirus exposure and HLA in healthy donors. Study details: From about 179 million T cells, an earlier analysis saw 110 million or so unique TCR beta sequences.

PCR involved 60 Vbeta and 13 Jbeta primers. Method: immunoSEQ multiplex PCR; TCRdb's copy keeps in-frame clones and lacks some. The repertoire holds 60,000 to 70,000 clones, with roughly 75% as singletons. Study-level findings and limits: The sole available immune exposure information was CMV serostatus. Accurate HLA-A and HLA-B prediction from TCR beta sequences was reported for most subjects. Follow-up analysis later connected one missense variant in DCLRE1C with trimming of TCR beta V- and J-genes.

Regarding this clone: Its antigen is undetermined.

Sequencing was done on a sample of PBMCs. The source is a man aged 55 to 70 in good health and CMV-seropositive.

The DNA for the CDR3 is TGTGCCAGCAGTGAAGCCGCACTCTCAAACACTGAAGCTTTCTTT. Encoded protein: CASSEAALSNTEAFF. The chain has TRBV6-1 and TRBJ1-1, with D hard to call. Trimming shortened V by 0 bases and J by 2 bases, and 10 bases separated the two germline ends. The germline V gene has CDR1 MNHNS and CDR2 SASEGT. This CDR3 has 15 amino acids.